The next 19 T cell receptor beta chains were all read from a single sample in a study of blood T cell repertoires in COVID-19. Here immunoSEQ multiplex PCR was the method, and the copy in TCRdb shows in-frame clones only, minus some. The profile shows approximately 200,000 clones, 65% to 80% of them singletons. Input material: peripheral blood. These receptors originate from a woman in her 50s with acute or convalescent COVID-19.

The chain is built from TRBV7-6 and TRBJ1-1; TRBD1 is a possible D gene (6 bases). Germline CDR1 is SGHVS and CDR2 is FNYEAQ. V lost 4 bases, J lost 1 base, and 10 bases lay in between. This CDR3 contains 14 residues. The CDR3 coding sequence is TGTGCCAGCAGCTGGGGGGGGCCGAACACTGAAGCTTTCTTT. Encoded protein: CASSWGGPNTEAFF.

The chain is built from TRBV10-3 and TRBJ2-3, with 9 nucleotides matching TRBD2. V shed 2 bases, J shed 1 base, and the junction held 1 base outside the gene matches. Germline V gene data show CDR1 as ENHRY and CDR2 as SYGVKD. The CDR3 covers 15 residues. Written as DNA, the CDR3 is TGTGCCATCAGTGAGACTAGCGGGCGCACAGATACGCAGTATTTT. Translating gives CAISETSGRTDTQYF.

The chain employs TRBV5-4 and TRBJ1-2; unclear D gene. V lost 0 bases to trimming and J lost 8 bases, with 11 bases between them. Germline lookup yields CDR1 SGHNT and CDR2 YYREEE (reference sequence). The CDR3 covers 13 residues. CDR3 in amino acids: CASSLGGERGYTF. The CDR3 nucleotides are TGTGCCAGCAGCTTGGGTGGAGAAAGGGGCTACACCTTC.

This clone has ten or more counts. The V and J genes are TRBV9 and TRBJ2-1, with TRBD2 identical over 11 bases. The CDR3 is made up of 17 amino acids. Germline loops: CDR1 SGDLS, CDR2 YYNGEE. V lost 6 bases, J lost 8 bases, and 16 bases stayed unmatched. The CDR3: CASTKGGGTSGSDEQFF. The CDR3 DNA reads as TGTGCCAGCACCAAAGGGGGGGGGACTAGCGGCAGTGATGAGCAGTTCTTC.

The J gene is TRBJ1-5, the V gene TRBV28; possibly TRBD1 for D (6 bases). There are 14 residues in the CDR3. Germline lookup yields CDR1 MDHEN and CDR2 SYDVKM. V was shortened by 3 bases and J by 5 bases, with 11 bases between the two germline ends. CDR3 sequence (DNA): TGTGCCAGCAGTTTGGCAGGGGCGCATCAGCCCCAGCATTTT. It codes for CASSLAGAHQPQHF.

The gene calls are TRBV6-6 and TRBJ1-3; D is perhaps TRBD1 (5 bases). Germline lookup yields CDR1 MNHNY and CDR2 SVGAGI (reference sequence). This CDR3 is 15 amino acids long. V lost 6 bases to trimming and J lost 0 bases, with 12 bases between them. The CDR3 nucleotides read TGTGCCAGCAGGGACGGGACTGCCTCTGGAAACACCATATATTTT. Translated, it gives CASRDGTASGNTIYF.

The chain uses TRBV6-2 or TRBV6-3 and TRBJ1-1, with TRBD1 matching over 7 bases. The CDR3 sequence is 20 residues long. CDR1 MNHEY and CDR2 SVGEGT come from the germline V gene. Trimming at V came to 7 bases and at J to 0 bases, leaving 23 bases not matched to a gene. DNA for the CDR3: TGTGCCAGCACCCCCCTCAAAACCGGGACAGTTTATAAGATGAACACTGAAGCTTTCTTT. Translating gives CASTPLKTGTVYKMNTEAFF.

This clone was detected a few times. The CDR3 region has the DNA TGCGCCAGCAGTACTGGTAGCGGGAGCAGGACCGGGGAGCTGTTTTTT. Protein: CASSTGSGSRTGELFF. V gene TRBV10-1 combines with J gene TRBJ2-2; 9 bases are a match to TRBD2. The CDR3 extends over 16 amino acids. The germline CDR1 and CDR2 sequences are WNHNN and SYGVQD (reference sequence). The V and J ends lost 5 bases and 5 bases, in that order; junction bases with no gene match: 9.

This clone was picked up a small number of times. The V call is TRBV7-8, the J call TRBJ1-1; D gene uncertain. Germline CDR1 and CDR2: SGHVS and FQNEAQ. The CDR3 length is 14 residues. V lost 1 base and J lost 0, with 6 bases in between. CDR3 sequence (DNA): TGTGCCAGCAGCTTAGGAGGGATGAACACTGAAGCTTTCTTT. Protein: CASSLGGMNTEAFF.

The CDR3 bases are TGTGCCAGCAGTCCTGGGCTTGTCTCGTCAAACCGATATAGCAATCAGCCCCAGCATTTT. Translated, it gives CASSPGLVSSNRYSNQPQHF. V and J are TRBV6-6 and TRBJ1-5; D remains ambiguous. The CDR3 loop spans 20 amino acids. Germline V lookup: CDR1 MNHNY, CDR2 SVGAGI (reference sequence). V was trimmed by 5 bases and J by 0 bases, leaving 26 bases between them.

The CDR3 loop reads CASSPLTGPSGANVLTF. CDR3 bases: TGTGCCAGCTCACCCTTGACAGGACCCTCTGGGGCCAACGTCCTGACTTTC. V and J are TRBV18 and TRBJ2-6, with D possibly matching TRBD1 (6 bases). The CDR3 totals 17 residues. CDR1 and CDR2 (germline): KGHSH, LQKENI. Trimming took off 3 bases at V and 0 bases at J, with 12 bases between the two ends.

This chain connects TRBV10-2 to TRBJ1-2; 8 nucleotides align to TRBD1. Per germline, CDR1 WSHSY and CDR2 SAAADI. This CDR3 contains 13 residues. The junction had 8 bases not matched to a gene; V was cut back by 6 bases and J by 8 bases. CDR3 residues: CASSTDRARGYTF. The CDR3 DNA reads TGCGCCAGCAGCACGGACAGGGCGAGGGGCTACACCTTC.

The J gene is TRBJ1-2, the V gene TRBV10-2, with unresolved D. The V and J ends lost 5 bases and 8 bases respectively, with 15 bases between them. In germline, CDR1 is WSHSY, CDR2 SAAADI. The CDR3 sequence is 13 residues long. CDR3: CASSTEAGRGYTF. DNA for the CDR3: TGCGCCAGCAGTACGGAGGCGGGTCGAGGCTACACCTTC.

The J gene is TRBJ1-2, the V gene TRBV4-2; 7 bases map to TRBD1. This CDR3 contains 13 residues. Looked up from germline, CDR1 is LGHNA and CDR2 is YNFKEQ. The J segment lost 5 bases and the V segment lost 4 bases, leaving 4 bases of the junction unmatched. The CDR3 region has the DNA TGTGCCAGCAGCCCACAGGGGATATATGGCTACACCTTC. This gives the protein CASSPQGIYGYTF.

This clone was counted only a few times. The V gene is TRBV12-2, the J gene TRBJ1-6. TRBV12-2 is a listed pseudogene. This CDR3 has 19 residues. DNA of the CDR3: TGTGCAAGTCGCTTAGCCCGGGGGGGACGACGAGAAATAGATTCACCCCTCCACTTT. Encoded protein: CASRLARGGRREIDSPLHF.

This sequence joins TRBV7-8 and TRBJ1-3; D unclear. The germline V gene encodes CDR1 SGHVS and CDR2 FQNEAQ. The CDR3 is made up of 15 amino acids. The V and J ends lost 6 bases and 4 bases respectively, with 16 bases between them. The CDR3 protein is CASSLKLGAGNTIYF. The CDR3 region has the DNA TGTGCCAGCAGTCTTAAATTGGGAGCCGGAAACACCATATATTTT.

V gene TRBV6-5 combines with J gene TRBJ1-1; possible D gene TRBD1, 5 bases. This CDR3 comprises 14 residues. The V gene's germline CDR1 is MNHEY and CDR2 SVGAGI. V was shortened by 5 bases and J by 0 bases, with 10 bases between the two germline ends. CDR3 bases: TGTGCCAGCAGTATCACGACAGTGAACACTGAAGCTTTCTTT. Its translation is CASSITTVNTEAFF.

The rearrangement uses TRBV19 and TRBJ1-2; unclear D gene. The CDR3 covers 14 residues. The V and J ends lost 5 bases and 1 base respectively, with 11 bases between them. Germline V gene sequence: CDR1 LNHDA, CDR2 SQIVND (reference sequence). The CDR3: CASSPREGNYGYTF. The DNA for the CDR3 is TGTGCCAGTAGTCCCCGGGAGGGTAACTATGGCTACACCTTC.

The CDR3 sequence is CASSLASGGNTGELFF. Written as DNA, the CDR3 is TGTGCCAGCAGCTTAGCTAGCGGGGGTAACACCGGGGAGCTGTTTTTT. The rearrangement links TRBV11-3 to TRBJ2-2; 10 bases are a match to TRBD2. The germline V gene encodes CDR1 SGHNT and CDR2 YENEEA. The CDR3 sequence is 16 residues long. V was clipped by 1 base and J by 2 bases; unmatched bases: 1.